Below are 22 T cell receptor beta chains sequenced from a single sample in a study of cytomegalovirus exposure and HLA in healthy donors. Amplification used 60 Vbeta primers and 13 Jbeta primers. The repertoire was sequenced with immunoSEQ multiplex PCR; TCRdb's copy has only in-frame clones and lacks some. The sample lists just over 150,000 clones, approximately 80% occurring once. The source material was PBMCs. The receptors derive from a man aged 45-65 years in good health and CMV-seropositive.

This clone has only one observation. This chain uses TRBV4-1 with TRBJ2-2; no clear D. Trimming cost V 1 base and J 4 bases, with 10 bases left between them. Germline loops: CDR1 MGHRA, CDR2 YSYEKL. This CDR3 comprises 15 residues. In DNA form, the CDR3 reads TGCGCCAGCAGCCAAGTTAACCCTAGCACCGGGGAGCTGTTTTTT. It yields the protein CASSQVNPSTGELFF.

The rearrangement joins TRBV6-5 to TRBJ1-2; D may be TRBD1 (6 bases). Per germline, CDR1 MNHEY and CDR2 SVGAGI. Trimming shortened V by 4 bases and J by 5 bases, and 11 bases separated the two germline ends. The CDR3 has 13 residues. CDR3 sequence: CASSSGGGYGYTF. The CDR3 coding sequence is TGTGCCAGCAGTTCGGGAGGGGGTTATGGCTACACCTTC.

This rearrangement joins TRBV4-1 to TRBJ2-3, with D perhaps TRBD2 (6 bases). CDR3 length: 17 residues. V lost 4 bases, J lost 6 bases, and 23 bases lay in between. Germline V gives CDR1 MGHRA, CDR2 YSYEKL. The CDR3 bases are TGCGCCAGCAGCCCCCGCCAAGGAGGGCGGGGTGGTGATACGCAGTATTTT. Amino acids: CASSPRQGGRGGDTQYF.

The V call is TRBV9, the J call TRBJ2-7; D may be TRBD2 (7 bases). The CDR3 is made up of 15 amino acids. Trimming took 1 base from V and 4 from J, leaving 15 bases between them. Per the germline V gene, CDR1 is SGDLS and CDR2 is YYNGEE. The CDR3 protein is CASSVNVGGRYEQYF. CDR3 DNA: TGTGCCAGCAGCGTAAACGTGGGGGGGCGTTACGAGCAGTACTTC. Supplemented by reference TRBV9 and TRBJ2-7, the full variable domain reads DSGVTQTPKHLITATGQRVTLRCSPRSGDLSVYWYQQSLDQGLQFLIQYYNGEERAKGNILERFSAQQFPDLHSELNLSSLELGDSALYFCASSVNVGGRYEQYFGPGTRLTVT.

V is TRBV9 and J is TRBJ1-5; TRBD1 aligns across 7 bases. V dropped 3 bases and J dropped 3; count of bases not matched to a gene: 6. The V gene's germline CDR1 is SGDLS and CDR2 YYNGEE. The CDR3 sequence is 15 residues long. CDR3 nucleotide sequence: TGTGCCAGCAGCGGAGAGGGGGCCAACAATCAGCCCCAGCATTTT. Its translation is CASSGEGANNQPQHF.

CDR3 sequence (DNA): TGTGCCAGCAATGGCCGCCAGACAGGTTCAGGCGGGGAGCTGTTTTTT. Residues: CASNGRQTGSGGELFF. V gene TRBV2 combines with J gene TRBJ2-2; a weak D match, TRBD1 (6 bases). This CDR3 contains 16 residues. Germline CDR1 SNHLY, CDR2 FYNNEI. V shed 7 bases and J shed 7 bases, with 22 bases lying between them. Combining the CDR3 with reference TRBV2 and TRBJ2-2 gives the whole variable domain EPEVTQTPSHQVTQMGQEVILRCVPISNHLYFYWYRQILGQKVEFLVSFYNNEISEKSEIFDDQFSVERPDGSNFTLKIRSTKLEDSAMYFCASNGRQTGSGGELFFGEGSRLTVL.

Only one count was recorded for this clone. This chain links TRBV11-2 with TRBJ1-4; D perhaps matches TRBD1 (5 bases). Germline assignment: CDR1 SGHAT and CDR2 FQNNGV. Deletions cut 2 bases from V and 5 bases from J, with 12 bases between. The CDR3 totals 15 residues. CDR3 sequence (DNA): TGTGCCAGCAGCTTACAAGGACATAAGAATGAAAAACTGTTTTTT. Translation gives CASSLQGHKNEKLFF.

This clone appeared a few times. For the CDR3, the DNA is TGCAGCGTTGAAGCCGGGACAGAGTTCTACGAGCAGTACTTC. It codes for CSVEAGTEFYEQYF. J is TRBJ2-7 and V is TRBV29-1; TRBD1 aligns across 7 bases. The CDR3 has 14 amino acids. Germline V gives CDR1 SQVTM, CDR2 ANQGSEA. Unmatched junction bases numbered 6, after V lost 1 base and J lost 3 bases.

This clone came up a few times. V is TRBV2 and J is TRBJ2-1; D is unclear. V shed 8 bases and J shed 1 base, with 12 bases lying between them. The length of the CDR3 is 14 residues. Germline V gene lookup returns CDR1 SNHLY and CDR2 FYNNEI. DNA of the CDR3: TGTGCCAGCGGTCTTAGCTCTTCCTACAATGAGCAGTTCTTC. It translates to CASGLSSSYNEQFF.

This clone was picked up one time. The rearrangement joins TRBV6-1 to TRBJ2-7; 10 bases match TRBD2. With 4 bases clipped from V and 0 bases from J, the junction kept 6 bases outside the gene matches. Germline V gene data show CDR1 as MNHNS and CDR2 as SASEGT. This CDR3 has 16 amino acids. The CDR3 region is CASSVVAGGTSYEQYV. CDR3 coding DNA: TGTGCCAGCAGTGTAGTAGCGGGAGGAACCTCCTACGAGCAGTACGTC.

This chain links TRBV2 with TRBJ2-3, with D perhaps TRBD2 (6 bases). CDR1 and CDR2 from the germline V gene are SNHLY and FYNNEI. This CDR3 region has 15 residues. Trimming pared 3 bases from V and 7 bases from J, leaving 17 bases between. The CDR3 spells CASSEALGGEHTQYF. The CDR3 region has the DNA TGTGCCAGCAGTGAGGCTCTAGGAGGGGAACATACGCAGTATTTT.

The chain has TRBV7-3 and TRBJ2-1; 9 nucleotides match TRBD1. Losses at the gene ends were 5 bases for V and 15 bases for J; bases not matched to a gene: 11. The CDR3 runs to 13 residues. Germline CDR1 is SGHTA and CDR2 is FQGTGA. Here the CDR3 reads CASSPGTGPIRFF. In DNA form, the CDR3 reads TGTGCCAGCAGCCCGGGGACAGGGCCCATAAGGTTCTTC.

The V call is TRBV27, the J call TRBJ2-1, with TRBD2 identical over 7 bases. This CDR3 spans 14 amino acids. J was trimmed by 6 bases and V by 2 bases; bases with no gene match: 4. Germline V lookup: CDR1 MNHEY, CDR2 SMNVEV (reference sequence). The CDR3 region has the DNA TGTGCCAGCAGTTTAGCGGGAGCCCTCAATGAGCAGTTCTTC. It yields the protein CASSLAGALNEQFF.

This CDR3 reads CASSLWGGQGVPGANVLTF. CDR3 bases: TGTGCCAGCAGCTTGTGGGGCGGACAGGGGGTGCCTGGGGCCAACGTCCTGACTTTC. The chain links TRBV5-8 to TRBJ2-6, with 10 bases identical to TRBD1. From germline, CDR1 is SGHTS and CDR2 YDEGEE. This CDR3 comprises 19 residues. With V trimmed by 1 base and J by 2 bases, 9 bases remained unmatched. Full variable domain (missing parts from reference TRBV5-8 and TRBJ2-6): EAGVTQSPTHLIKTRGQQATLRCSPISGHTSVYWYQQALGLGLQFLLWYDEGEERNRGNFPPRFSGRQFPNYSSELNVNALELEDSALYLCASSLWGGQGVPGANVLTFGAGSRLTVL.

The chain joins TRBV7-9 to TRBJ2-1; 10 positions match TRBD2. Germline V gene lookup returns CDR1 SEHNR and CDR2 FQNEAQ (reference sequence). This CDR3 region has 18 residues. J was trimmed by 0 bases and V by 3 bases; bases with no gene match: 8. DNA of the CDR3: TGTGCCAGCAGCTTGGGACTAGCGACCTTGAGCTCCTACAATGAGCAGTTCTTC. As protein: CASSLGLATLSSYNEQFF.

This chain connects TRBV18 to TRBJ2-5; 10 positions agree with TRBD1. V lost 3 bases to trimming and J lost 4 bases; unmatched junction nucleotides: 5. The CDR3 extends over 15 amino acids. The germline CDR1 and CDR2 sequences are KGHSH and LQKENI. CDR3 bases: TGTGCCAGCTCACCCGGGACAGGGGTCTCAGAGACCCAGTACTTC. This codes for CASSPGTGVSETQYF. The full variable domain, rest sourced from reference TRBV18 and TRBJ2-5, is NAGVMQNPRHLVRRRGQEARLRCSPMKGHSHVYWYRQLPEEGLKFMVYLQKENIIDESGMPKERFSAEFPKEGPSILRIQQVVRGDSAAYFCASSPGTGVSETQYFGPGTRLLVL.

V gene TRBV2 combines with J gene TRBJ2-1; 7 bases fit TRBD2. The V gene end was trimmed by 7 bases and the J gene end by 10 bases; junction bases not matched to a gene: 13. This CDR3 is 14 amino acids long. Germline CDR1 SNHLY, CDR2 FYNNEI. The CDR3 DNA sequence: TGTGCCAGCACCAAGGAGACTAGCCTTGGAGAGCAGTTCTTC. Amino acids: CASTKETSLGEQFF. Combining the CDR3 with reference TRBV2 and TRBJ2-1 gives the whole variable domain EPEVTQTPSHQVTQMGQEVILRCVPISNHLYFYWYRQILGQKVEFLVSFYNNEISEKSEIFDDQFSVERPDGSNFTLKIRSTKLEDSAMYFCASTKETSLGEQFFGPGTRLTVL.

V is TRBV7-9 and J is TRBJ2-1, with TRBD1 as a possible D gene (6 bases). The CDR3 spans 15 residues. V lost 4 bases and J 2 bases, leaving 12 bases between the germline ends. The V gene's germline CDR1 is SEHNR and CDR2 FQNEAQ (reference sequence). Here the CDR3 DNA reads TGTGCCAGCAGCTCGAGAGGGGGACCCTACAATGAGCAGTTCTTC. Amino acid sequence: CASSSRGGPYNEQFF.

The J gene is TRBJ1-2, the V gene TRBV28, with 12 positions matching TRBD1. Per the germline V gene, CDR1 is MDHEN and CDR2 is SYDVKM. The CDR3 totals 13 residues. V shed 8 bases and J 8 bases; nucleotides not matched to a gene: 6. DNA of the CDR3: TGTGCCAGCCGAGGGACAGGGGGCAAGGGCTACACCTTC. Its translation is CASRGTGGKGYTF.

The chain links TRBV29-1 to TRBJ1-2; tentatively, D is TRBD1 (6 bases). The CDR3 loop spans 13 amino acids. Trimming pared 4 bases from V and 4 bases from J, leaving 13 bases between. CDR1 is SQVTM and CDR2 is ANQGSEA in the germline V gene. CDR3 sequence: CSVVGGAGYGYTF. CDR3 in DNA: TGCAGCGTTGTCGGGGGGGCTGGCTATGGCTACACCTTC.

The chain couples TRBV5-1 to TRBJ1-5; TRBD1 might be the D (5 bases). This CDR3 region has 15 residues. The germline gives CDR1 SGHRS, CDR2 YFSETQ. The V gene lost 4 bases and the J gene lost 3 bases, with 14 bases spanning the gap. CDR3 nucleotide sequence: TGCGCCAGCAGCCGATCAGGGTCTATCAATCAGCCCCAGCATTTT. This codes for CASSRSGSINQPQHF.

This chain uses TRBV7-9 with TRBJ1-1; possibly TRBD1 for D (6 bases). Trimming pared 6 bases from V and 6 bases from J, leaving 23 bases between. Looked up from germline, CDR1 is SEHNR and CDR2 is FQNEAQ (reference sequence). The CDR3 covers 16 residues. This CDR3 is CASRSTVRGTSAEAFF. CDR3 in DNA: TGTGCCAGCAGATCCACGGTCAGGGGCACTTCAGCTGAAGCTTTCTTT.